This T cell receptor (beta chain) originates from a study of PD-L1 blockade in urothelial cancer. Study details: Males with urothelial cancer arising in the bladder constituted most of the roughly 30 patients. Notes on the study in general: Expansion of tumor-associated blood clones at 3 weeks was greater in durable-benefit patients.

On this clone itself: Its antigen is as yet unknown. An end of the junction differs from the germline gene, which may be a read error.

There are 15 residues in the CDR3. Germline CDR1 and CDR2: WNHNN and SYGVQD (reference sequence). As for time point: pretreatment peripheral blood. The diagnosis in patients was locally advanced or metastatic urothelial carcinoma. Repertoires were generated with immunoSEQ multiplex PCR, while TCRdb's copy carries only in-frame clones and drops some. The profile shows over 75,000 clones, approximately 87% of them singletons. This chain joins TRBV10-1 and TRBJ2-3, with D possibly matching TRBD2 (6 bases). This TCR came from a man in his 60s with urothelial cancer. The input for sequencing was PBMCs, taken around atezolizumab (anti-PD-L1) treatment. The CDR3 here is CASSEQEGGTDTQYF. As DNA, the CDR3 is TGCGCCAGCAGTGAACAGGAGGGCGGCACAGATACGCAGTATTTC.